Each of the 10 T cell receptor beta chains below was sequenced from the same sample in a study of blood T cell repertoires in COVID-19. The method was immunoSEQ multiplex PCR; TCRdb's version includes in-frame clones alone and lacks a portion of them. The table includes approximately 200,000 clones, 80% to 90% detected once. The sequencing sample was made of peripheral blood. Receptors were obtained from a man aged 30 to 45 with acute or convalescent COVID-19.

The chain links TRBV6-5 to TRBJ1-2; D uncertain. Germline-derived CDR1 and CDR2 are MNHEY and SVGAGI. CDR3 length: 14 residues. V dropped 6 bases and J dropped 8 bases, with 19 bases sitting between them. CDR3 bases: TGTGCCAGCAGCCGCGGGTCGGCAAGTAGCGGCTACACCTTC. This codes for CASSRGSASSGYTF.

The rearrangement links TRBV30 to TRBJ1-5; TRBD1 agrees at 8 bases. The CDR3 extends over 16 amino acids. With 3 bases clipped from V and 4 bases from J, the junction kept 11 bases outside the gene matches. Germline CDR1 GTSNPN, CDR2 SVGIG (reference sequence). CDR3 bases: TGTGCCTGGAGCGCGGGATGGACAGGGCTGAATCAGCCCCAGCATTTT. It codes for CAWSAGWTGLNQPQHF.

The chain recombines TRBV6-4 with TRBJ1-2; 10 bases match TRBD1. Germline trimming cut 6 bases from V and 7 bases from J; bases unmatched to any gene: 5. Germline CDR1 is MRHNA and CDR2 is SNTAGT. The CDR3 is 13 residues long. In nucleotides, the CDR3 is TGTGCCAGCAGACCGACAGGGGGCCTTGGCTACACCTTC. As protein: CASRPTGGLGYTF.

The CDR3 nucleotides read TGTGCCAGCAGCCCTAGCGGGAGCTCCTACGAGCAGTACTTC. Protein: CASSPSGSSYEQYF. The rearrangement uses TRBV5-5 and TRBJ2-7; 10 nucleotides agree with TRBD2. Per germline, CDR1 SGHKS and CDR2 YYEKEE (reference sequence). The length of the CDR3 is 14 residues. With V trimmed by 4 bases and J by 0 bases, 1 base remained unmatched.

This clone has more than one count but fewer than ten. CDR3 sequence reads: CASRMAFGSTNQPQHF. The DNA of the CDR3 is TGTGCCAGCAGAATGGCCTTCGGGTCTACGAATCAGCCCCAGCATTTT. V and J are TRBV28 and TRBJ1-5; no reliable D call. The V end was cut by 6 bases, the J end by 4 bases, with 19 bases between. This CDR3 region has 16 residues. The germline gives CDR1 MDHEN, CDR2 SYDVKM.

DNA of the CDR3: TGTGCCAGCAGCTTGGATCCGCCAGGGCAGGATTCACCCCTCCACTTT. Translated, it gives CASSLDPPGQDSPLHF. The V call is TRBV5-4, the J call TRBJ1-6; possibly TRBD1 for D (5 bases). Germline loops: CDR1 SGHNT, CDR2 YYREEE (reference sequence). The CDR3 loop spans 16 amino acids. Trimming took 0 bases from V and 8 from J, leaving 15 bases between them.

This chain links TRBV9 with TRBJ1-2; D uncertain. V lost 2 bases and J 10 bases, leaving 21 bases between the germline ends. This CDR3 has 15 amino acids. Germline loops: CDR1 SGDLS, CDR2 YYNGEE. CDR3 region: CASSVSYAGSSDYTF. CDR3 DNA sequence: TGTGCCAGCAGCGTTTCTTACGCCGGGTCGTCGGACTACACCTTC.

The V and J genes are TRBV4-2 and TRBJ1-2; TRBD1 is a possible D gene (6 bases). Germline CDR1 and CDR2: LGHNA and YNFKEQ. This CDR3 spans 14 amino acids. Between the trimmed V and J ends, which lost 4 bases and 2 bases, there was a span of 11 bases. The CDR3 sequence: CASSLAGGNYGYTF. The CDR3 nucleotides are TGTGCCAGCAGCCTGGCGGGGGGCAACTATGGCTACACCTTC.

The CDR3 region is CAWTGVGPSPYEQYF. In DNA, the CDR3 is TGTGCCTGGACGGGCGTGGGGCCATCGCCCTACGAGCAGTACTTC. This chain joins TRBV30 and TRBJ2-7, with a tentative D call TRBD1 (5 bases). This CDR3 region has 15 residues. The V end lost 4 bases, the J end lost 2 bases, and 18 bases lay between the germline ends. Germline V lookup: CDR1 GTSNPN, CDR2 SVGIG (reference sequence).

This clone was seen a single time. Other DNA sequences in the same sample also yield this CDR3. This chain connects TRBV9 to TRBJ1-3; D unclear. The CDR3 is 15 amino acids. CDR1 is SGDLS, CDR2 YYNGEE, per germline. V was shortened by 0 bases and J by 0 bases, with 7 bases between the two germline ends. The DNA of the CDR3 is TGTGCCAGCAGCGTAGGGGGAGTCTCTGGAAACACCATATATTTT. The encoded protein is CASSVGGVSGNTIYF.